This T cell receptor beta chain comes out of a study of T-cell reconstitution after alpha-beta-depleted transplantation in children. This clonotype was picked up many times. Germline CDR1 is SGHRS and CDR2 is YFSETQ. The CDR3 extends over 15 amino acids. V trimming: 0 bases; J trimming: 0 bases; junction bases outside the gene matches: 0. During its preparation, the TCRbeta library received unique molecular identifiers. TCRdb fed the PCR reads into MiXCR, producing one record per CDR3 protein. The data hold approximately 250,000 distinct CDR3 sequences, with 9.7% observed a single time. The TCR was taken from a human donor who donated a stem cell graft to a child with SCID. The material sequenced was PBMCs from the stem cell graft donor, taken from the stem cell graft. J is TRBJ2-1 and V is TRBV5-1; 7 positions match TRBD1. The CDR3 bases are TGCGCCAGCAGCTTGGGGGACAGCTCCTACAATGAGCAGTTCTTC. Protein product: CASSLGDSSYNEQFF.